The rows below give T cell receptor beta chains drawn from one sample of a study of blood T cell repertoires in COVID-19. Only in-frame clones appear in the TCRdb table, and some are missing; sequencing was by immunoSEQ multiplex PCR. The repertoire holds some 80,000 clones, about nine tenths seen once, with just over 2.5% in the top ten. Sequenced input: peripheral blood. These TCRs come from a human donor in a cohort sampled during active COVID-19. The CDR3 runs from the conserved cysteine through the conserved F or W. Each record gives: V gene, J gene, D gene, clone size, CDR3 DNA, CDR3 protein. D genes are given only for firm matches. Some rows have no size entry. The others give once, few or many, or a class for an expanded clone.

v_call: TRBV20-1
j_call: TRBJ2-7
d_call: NA
clone_size: once
cdr3_nt: TGCAGTGCCGGCGGGGTCTACGAGCAGTACTTC
cdr3_aa: CSAGGVYEQYF

v_call: TRBV5-1
j_call: TRBJ2-5
d_call: TRBD2
clone_size: NA
cdr3_nt: TGCGCCAGCAGCTTGGGCGGGACTAGCGGGGGGCAAGAGACCCAGTACTTC
cdr3_aa: CASSLGGTSGGQETQYF

v_call: TRBV11-2
j_call: TRBJ1-3
d_call: NA
clone_size: NA
cdr3_nt: TGTGCCAGCAGCTTCACGGGGGCTGGAAACACCATATATTTT
cdr3_aa: CASSFTGAGNTIYF

v_call: TRBV27
j_call: TRBJ2-2
d_call: TRBD2
clone_size: once
cdr3_nt: TGTGCCAGCATGGGACTAGCGACAATTGGGGAGCTGTTTTTT
cdr3_aa: CASMGLATIGELFF

v_call: TRBV6-2/TRBV6-3
j_call: TRBJ1-3
d_call: NA
clone_size: NA
cdr3_nt: TGTGCCAGCAGTTACATGAGACAGACCTCTGGAAACACCATATATTTT
cdr3_aa: CASSYMRQTSGNTIYF

v_call: TRBV6-5
j_call: TRBJ1-1
d_call: NA
clone_size: once
cdr3_nt: TGTGCCAGCAGTTACACCAACAGGAATGAAGCTTTCTTT
cdr3_aa: CASSYTNRNEAFF

v_call: TRBV5-6
j_call: TRBJ1-1
d_call: NA
clone_size: NA
cdr3_nt: TGTGCCAGCAGCTTGGCGTGGGGCGACGTATTGAACACTGAAGCTTTCTTT
cdr3_aa: CASSLAWGDVLNTEAFF

v_call: TRBV29-1
j_call: TRBJ2-7
d_call: TRBD1
clone_size: NA
cdr3_nt: TGCAGCGTTAAGACAGGGGCCTACTCCTACGAGCAGTACTTC
cdr3_aa: CSVKTGAYSYEQYF

v_call: TRBV5-4
j_call: TRBJ1-4
d_call: NA
clone_size: once
cdr3_nt: TGTGCCAGCAGCTCCCAGGGCCTAGCGACAGAAAAACTGTTTTTT
cdr3_aa: CASSSQGLATEKLFF

v_call: TRBV11-2
j_call: TRBJ1-2
d_call: NA
clone_size: NA
cdr3_nt: TGTGCCAGCAGCTTAGGGGTCAGGTCTGATGGCTACACCTTC
cdr3_aa: CASSLGVRSDGYTF

v_call: TRBV5-4
j_call: TRBJ2-1
d_call: NA
clone_size: NA
cdr3_nt: TGTGCCAGCAGCTTTGAGACGGGCAGTGGCGGGTCCTACAATGAGCAGTTCTTC
cdr3_aa: CASSFETGSGGSYNEQFF

v_call: TRBV6-5
j_call: TRBJ1-5
d_call: TRBD1
clone_size: NA
cdr3_nt: TGTGCCAGCAAAATTACAGGGGTCAGCAATCAGCCCCAGCATTTT
cdr3_aa: CASKITGVSNQPQHF

v_call: TRBV29-1
j_call: TRBJ2-1
d_call: TRBD2
clone_size: NA
cdr3_nt: TGCAGCGTTGAACCGTCTAGCGGGAGGGCCCGGGAGCAGTTCTTC
cdr3_aa: CSVEPSSGRAREQFF

v_call: TRBV20-1
j_call: TRBJ2-7
d_call: NA
clone_size: once
cdr3_nt: TGCAGTGCAGCGGTTGCCTACGAGCAGTACTTC
cdr3_aa: CSAAVAYEQYF

v_call: TRBV12-5
j_call: TRBJ1-6
d_call: TRBD1
clone_size: few
cdr3_nt: TGTGCTAGTGGTTTGGTACAGGGGTATAATTCACCCCTCCACTTT
cdr3_aa: CASGLVQGYNSPLHF

v_call: TRBV6-5
j_call: TRBJ2-1
d_call: NA
clone_size: NA
cdr3_nt: TGTGCCAGCAGCATGACTTATAGCTCCTACAATGAGCAGTTCTTC
cdr3_aa: CASSMTYSSYNEQFF

v_call: TRBV11-2
j_call: TRBJ2-3
d_call: TRBD2
clone_size: NA
cdr3_nt: TGTGCCAGCAGCTTAAATCGGGGACTAGCGGGGGGGAGCACAGATACGCAGTATTTT
cdr3_aa: CASSLNRGLAGGSTDTQYF

v_call: TRBV4-3
j_call: TRBJ2-5
d_call: TRBD2
clone_size: once
cdr3_nt: TGCGCCAGCAGCCATACTAGCGGGCAAGAGACCCAGTACTTC
cdr3_aa: CASSHTSGQETQYF

v_call: TRBV5-5
j_call: TRBJ2-7
d_call: TRBD2
clone_size: few
cdr3_nt: TGTGCCAGCAGCTTGATGACTAGCGGGAGGGCCCCCTACGAGCAGTACTTC
cdr3_aa: CASSLMTSGRAPYEQYF

v_call: TRBV4-1
j_call: TRBJ1-4
d_call: TRBD1
clone_size: NA
cdr3_nt: TGCGCCAGCAGTTATTCCGGGACAGTCACCTTTAATGAAAAACTGTTTTTT
cdr3_aa: CASSYSGTVTFNEKLFF

v_call: TRBV7-6
j_call: TRBJ2-3
d_call: TRBD1
clone_size: few
cdr3_nt: TGTGCCAGCAGCTCAGCACCGGGACAGGGCACAGATACGCAGTATTTT
cdr3_aa: CASSSAPGQGTDTQYF

v_call: TRBV3-1/TRBV3-2
j_call: TRBJ2-7
d_call: TRBD1
clone_size: NA
cdr3_nt: TGTGCCAGCAGCCAAGCGACAGGGAACTACGAGCAGTACTTC
cdr3_aa: CASSQATGNYEQYF

v_call: TRBV25-1
j_call: TRBJ1-4
d_call: NA
clone_size: NA
cdr3_nt: TGTGCCAGCAGTGCACAGCCTCTTAATGAAAAACTGTTTTTT
cdr3_aa: CASSAQPLNEKLFF

v_call: TRBV19
j_call: TRBJ2-5
d_call: NA
clone_size: NA
cdr3_nt: TGTGCCAGTAGTATAGCCCACCGACCAGGGTTGGGCGAGACCCAGTACTTC
cdr3_aa: CASSIAHRPGLGETQYF

v_call: TRBV5-4
j_call: TRBJ1-2
d_call: NA
clone_size: NA
cdr3_nt: TGTGCCAGCAGCCCGGCTAACTATGGCTACACCTTC
cdr3_aa: CASSPANYGYTF

v_call: TRBV18
j_call: TRBJ1-2
d_call: NA
clone_size: NA
cdr3_nt: TGTGCCAGCTCGCGGGACGGGGGAAACTATGGCTACACCTTC
cdr3_aa: CASSRDGGNYGYTF

v_call: TRBV28
j_call: TRBJ2-7
d_call: TRBD2
clone_size: NA
cdr3_nt: TGTGCCAGCAGTTTAACCGGGACTAGCGGGGCCTACGAGCAGTACTTC
cdr3_aa: CASSLTGTSGAYEQYF

v_call: TRBV19
j_call: TRBJ2-2
d_call: NA
clone_size: NA
cdr3_nt: TGTGCCAGTAGTACAAGTTACGGGACCGGGGAGCTGTTTTTT
cdr3_aa: CASSTSYGTGELFF

v_call: TRBV19
j_call: TRBJ2-6
d_call: TRBD2
clone_size: NA
cdr3_nt: TGTGCCAGTAGTTGGCCGGGGGGGCTAGGGGCCAACGTCCTGACTTTC
cdr3_aa: CASSWPGGLGANVLTF